The text below deals with one T cell receptor (beta chain). Grouping used clinical history reported by participants in a survey and questionnaire. The sample is drawn from a study of blood T cell repertoires in COVID-19. Assay: immunoSEQ multiplex PCR; the TCRdb copy retains only in-frame clones and omits some. Counted here are around 250,000 clones, roughly 85% occurring once; the ten biggest clones make up approximately 2%. Germline CDR1 reads LGHDT; CDR2 reads YNNKEL (reference sequence). CDR3 length: 16 amino acids. Trimming took 5 bases from V and 1 from J; bases not matched to a gene: 7. This chain joins TRBV3-1 (or the pseudogene TRBV3-2) and TRBJ1-4; 7 nucleotides match TRBD1. The sequence was collected from a woman aged 45-60 years who had recovered from COVID-19. Input material: PBMCs or T cells enriched from blood (not recorded which). In nucleotides, the CDR3 is TGTGCCAGCAGCTTACAGGGGACGTTAACTAATGAAAAACTGTTTTTT. Its translation is CASSLQGTLTNEKLFF.